This T cell receptor (beta chain) was sequenced for a study of PD-L1 blockade in urothelial cancer. For the study at large: Atezolizumab (1,200 mg intravenously every 3 weeks) began at some point between 2013 and 2015 for patients. Men with urothelial cancer arising in the bladder made up about 90% of the roughly 30 patients. Analyzed time points were 3 weeks (second dose) and 6 weeks after therapy began.

The assay was immunoSEQ multiplex PCR, and TCRdb's table has in-frame clones only and misses some. The sample includes tens of thousands of clones, about 86% seen only once; the top ten take approximately 2.9%. The CDR3 consists of 15 residues. Germline CDR1 and CDR2: SGHTA and FQGTGA. V was trimmed by 1 base and J by 5 bases, leaving 9 bases between them. This clonotype was obtained from a man aged 50 to 59 with urothelial cancer. This chain uses TRBV7-3 with TRBJ1-6; D possibly corresponds to TRBD1 (5 bases). The sample was PBMCs, taken around atezolizumab (anti-PD-L1) treatment. CDR3 nucleotide sequence: TGTGCCAGCAGCTTAAGGGGGGGGGATAATTCACCCCTCCACTTT. Amino acids: CASSLRGGDNSPLHF.